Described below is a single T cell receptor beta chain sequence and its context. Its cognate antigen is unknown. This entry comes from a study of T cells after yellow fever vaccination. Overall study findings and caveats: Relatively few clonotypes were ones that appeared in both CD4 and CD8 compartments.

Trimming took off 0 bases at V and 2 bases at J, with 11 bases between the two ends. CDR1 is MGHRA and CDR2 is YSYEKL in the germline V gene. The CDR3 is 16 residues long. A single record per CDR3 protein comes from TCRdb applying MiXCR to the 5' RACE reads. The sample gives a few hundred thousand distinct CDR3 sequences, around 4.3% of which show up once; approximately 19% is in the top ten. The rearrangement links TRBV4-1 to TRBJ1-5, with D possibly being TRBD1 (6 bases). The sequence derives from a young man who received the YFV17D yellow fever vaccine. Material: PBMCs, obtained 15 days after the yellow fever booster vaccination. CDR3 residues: CASSQEAGARNQPQHF. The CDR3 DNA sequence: TGCGCCAGCAGCCAAGAGGCGGGGGCCCGCAATCAGCCCCAGCATTTT.